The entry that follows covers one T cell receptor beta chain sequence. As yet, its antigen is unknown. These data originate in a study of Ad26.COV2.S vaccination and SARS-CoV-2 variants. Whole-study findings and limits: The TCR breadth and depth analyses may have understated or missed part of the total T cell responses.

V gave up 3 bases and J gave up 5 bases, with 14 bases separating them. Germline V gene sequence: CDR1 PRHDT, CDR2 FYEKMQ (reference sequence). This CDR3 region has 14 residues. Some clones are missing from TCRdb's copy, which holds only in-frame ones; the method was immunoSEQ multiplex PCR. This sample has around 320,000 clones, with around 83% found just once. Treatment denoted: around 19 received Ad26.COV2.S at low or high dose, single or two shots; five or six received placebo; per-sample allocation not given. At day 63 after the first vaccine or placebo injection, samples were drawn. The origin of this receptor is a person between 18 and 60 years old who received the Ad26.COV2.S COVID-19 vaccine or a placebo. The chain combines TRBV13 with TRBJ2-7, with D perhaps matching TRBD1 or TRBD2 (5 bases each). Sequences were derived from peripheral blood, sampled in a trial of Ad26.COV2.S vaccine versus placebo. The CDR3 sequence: CASSFQPGTDEQYF. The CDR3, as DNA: TGTGCCAGCAGCTTTCAACCGGGGACCGACGAGCAGTACTTC.